The present entry profiles one TCR beta chain with its context. This sample is drawn from a study of blood T cell repertoires in COVID-19. About the study: Both acute and convalescent COVID-19 samples were obtained from the United States, Italy and Spain.

The length of the CDR3 is 13 residues. Germline lookup yields CDR1 MGHRA and CDR2 YSYEKL. V gave up 7 bases and J gave up 6 bases; unmatched junction bases: 5. Method: immunoSEQ multiplex PCR; TCRdb's copy keeps in-frame clones and lacks some. The data contain more than 250,000 clones, approximately 80% of them singletons. V gene TRBV4-1 combines with J gene TRBJ2-3; 9 bases match TRBD2. The TCR comes from a human donor in a cohort sampled during active COVID-19. Sample: peripheral blood. CDR3 residues: CASNPSGTDTQYF. The CDR3 nucleotides are TGCGCCAGCAACCCTAGCGGGACGGATACGCAGTATTTT.